This passage covers 3 T cell receptor beta chains from one sample sequenced in a study of T-cell reconstitution after alpha-beta-depleted transplantation in children. It was with unique molecular identifiers that the TCRbeta library was prepared. TCRdb re-analysed the PCR reads in MiXCR, keeping a single row per CDR3 protein. Among 500,000 or so distinct CDR3 sequences, 32% were seen once, and the ten largest hold 2% to 2.5%. The sequenced sample was PBMCs from the stem cell graft donor, obtained from the stem cell graft. The origin of the receptors is a human donor who donated a stem cell graft to a child with aplastic anemia.

The chain links TRBV28 to TRBJ1-2; D gene uncertain. Germline loops: CDR1 MDHEN, CDR2 SYDVKM. Trimming stripped 2 bases from V and 7 bases from J, with 14 bases between. There are 14 residues in the CDR3. The CDR3 coding sequence is TGTGCCAGCAGTTTAAGTCGACGGGTTGGTGGCTACACCTTC. This translates into CASSLSRRVGGYTF.

V usage is TRBV7-3 and J usage is TRBJ2-7, with 7 bases aligning to TRBD2. The CDR3 sequence is 15 residues long. From germline, CDR1 is SGHTA and CDR2 FQGTGA. V was clipped by 8 bases and J by 7 bases; unmatched bases: 17. CDR3 nucleotides: TGTGCCAGCGGAGCAGAGGGAGGGAGGGCTCGTGAGCAGTACTTC. Its translation is CASGAEGGRAREQYF. Using reference TRBV7-3 and TRBJ2-7 for the parts outside the CDR3, the full variable domain is GAGVSQTPSNKVTEKGKYVELRCDPISGHTALYWYRQSLGQGPEFLIYFQGTGAADDSGLPNDRFFAVRPEGSVSTLKIQRTERGDSAVYLCASGAEGGRAREQYFGPGTRLTVT.

The chain recombines TRBV20-1 with TRBJ2-3; D assignment may be TRBD1 or TRBD2 (5 bases each). Germline CDR1 and CDR2: DFQATT and SNEGSKA (reference sequence). Deletions cut 2 bases from V and 6 bases from J, with 6 bases between. The CDR3 totals 11 residues. The CDR3 spells CSARWGDTQYF. For the CDR3, the DNA is TGCAGTGCTAGATGGGGGGATACGCAGTATTTT.